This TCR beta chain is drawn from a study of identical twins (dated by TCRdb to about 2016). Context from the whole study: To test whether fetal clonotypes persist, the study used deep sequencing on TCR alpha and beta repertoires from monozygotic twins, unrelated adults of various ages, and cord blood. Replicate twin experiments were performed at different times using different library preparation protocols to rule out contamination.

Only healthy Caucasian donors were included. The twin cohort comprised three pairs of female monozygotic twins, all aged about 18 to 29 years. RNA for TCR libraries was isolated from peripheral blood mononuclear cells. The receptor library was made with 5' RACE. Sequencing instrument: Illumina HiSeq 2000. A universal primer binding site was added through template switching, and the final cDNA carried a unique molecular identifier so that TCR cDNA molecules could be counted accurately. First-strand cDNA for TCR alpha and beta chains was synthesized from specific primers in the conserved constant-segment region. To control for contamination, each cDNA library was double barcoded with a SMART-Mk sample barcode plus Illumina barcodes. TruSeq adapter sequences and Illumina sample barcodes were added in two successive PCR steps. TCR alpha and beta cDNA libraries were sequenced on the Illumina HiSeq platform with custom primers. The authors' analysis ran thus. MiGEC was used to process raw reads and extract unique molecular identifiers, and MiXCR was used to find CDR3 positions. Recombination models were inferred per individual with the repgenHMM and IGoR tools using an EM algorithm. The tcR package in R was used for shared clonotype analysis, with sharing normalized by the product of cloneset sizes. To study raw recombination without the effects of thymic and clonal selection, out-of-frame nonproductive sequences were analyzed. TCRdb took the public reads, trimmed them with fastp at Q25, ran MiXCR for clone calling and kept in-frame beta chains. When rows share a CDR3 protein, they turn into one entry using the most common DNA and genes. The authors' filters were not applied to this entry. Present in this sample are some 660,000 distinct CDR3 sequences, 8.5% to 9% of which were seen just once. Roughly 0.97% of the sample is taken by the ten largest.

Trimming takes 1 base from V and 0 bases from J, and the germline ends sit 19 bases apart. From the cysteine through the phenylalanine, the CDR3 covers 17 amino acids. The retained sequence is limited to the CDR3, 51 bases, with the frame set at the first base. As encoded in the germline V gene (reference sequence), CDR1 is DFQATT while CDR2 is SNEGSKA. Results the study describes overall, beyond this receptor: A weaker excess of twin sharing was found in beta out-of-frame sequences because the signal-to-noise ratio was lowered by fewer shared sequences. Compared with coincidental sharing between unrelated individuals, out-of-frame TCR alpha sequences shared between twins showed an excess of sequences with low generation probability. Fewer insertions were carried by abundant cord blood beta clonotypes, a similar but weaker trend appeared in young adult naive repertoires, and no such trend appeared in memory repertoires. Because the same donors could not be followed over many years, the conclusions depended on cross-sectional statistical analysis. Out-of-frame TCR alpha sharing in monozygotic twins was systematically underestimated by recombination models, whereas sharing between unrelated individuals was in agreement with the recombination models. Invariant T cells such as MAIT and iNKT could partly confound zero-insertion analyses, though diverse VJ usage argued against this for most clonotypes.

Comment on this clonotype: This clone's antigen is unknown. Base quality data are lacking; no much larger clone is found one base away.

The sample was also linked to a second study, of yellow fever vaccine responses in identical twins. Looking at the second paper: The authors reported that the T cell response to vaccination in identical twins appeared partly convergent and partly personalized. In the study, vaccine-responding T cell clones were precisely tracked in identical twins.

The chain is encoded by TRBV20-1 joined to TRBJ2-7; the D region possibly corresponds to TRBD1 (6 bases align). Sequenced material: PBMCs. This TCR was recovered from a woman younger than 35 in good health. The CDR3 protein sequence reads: CSARGRYSTGFSYEQYF. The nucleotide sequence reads TGCAGTGCTAGAGGAAGATACTCTACAGGGTTCTCCTACGAGCAGTACTTC.